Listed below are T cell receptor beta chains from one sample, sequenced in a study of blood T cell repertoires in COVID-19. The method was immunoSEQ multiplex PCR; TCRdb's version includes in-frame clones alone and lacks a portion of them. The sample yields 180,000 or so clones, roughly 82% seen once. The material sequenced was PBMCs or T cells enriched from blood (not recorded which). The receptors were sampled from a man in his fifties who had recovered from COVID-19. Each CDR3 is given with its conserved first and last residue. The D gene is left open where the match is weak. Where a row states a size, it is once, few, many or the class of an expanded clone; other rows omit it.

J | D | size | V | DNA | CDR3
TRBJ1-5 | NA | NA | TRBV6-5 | TGTGCCAGCAGAGAGGGTGGAAGTCAGCCCCAGCATTTT | CASREGGSQPQHF
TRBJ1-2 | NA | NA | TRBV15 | TGTGCCACCAGCAGGGAAACAGGGTGGGGGAACTATGGCTACACCTTC | CATSRETGWGNYGYTF
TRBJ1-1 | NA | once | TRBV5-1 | TGCGCCAGCACTTCCGAGATGAACACTGAAGCTTTCTTT | CASTSEMNTEAFF
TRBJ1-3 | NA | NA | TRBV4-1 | TGCGCCAGCAGCCTTGGGTGGGGCGGCAACTCTGGAAACACCATATATTTT | CASSLGWGGNSGNTIYF
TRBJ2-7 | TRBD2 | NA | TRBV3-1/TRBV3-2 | TGTGCCAGCAGCCAAGTCGGGACTAGCGGGACCTCCTACGAGCAGTACTTC | CASSQVGTSGTSYEQYF
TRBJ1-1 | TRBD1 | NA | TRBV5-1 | TGCGCCAGCAGCGGAGGACAGGGGGCTGGTCGACTGAACACTGAAGCTTTCTTT | CASSGGQGAGRLNTEAFF
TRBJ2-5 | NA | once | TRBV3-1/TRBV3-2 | TGTGCCAGCAGCCAAGGTCAAGCGAGGGAGACCCAGTACTTC | CASSQGQARETQYF
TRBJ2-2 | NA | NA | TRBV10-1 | TGCGCCTGCTGGGACACTAACACCGGGGAGCTGTTTTTT | CACWDTNTGELFF
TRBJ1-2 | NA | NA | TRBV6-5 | TGTGCCAGCAGTCCGGACGGGAGGCGTGATGGCTACACCTTC | CASSPDGRRDGYTF
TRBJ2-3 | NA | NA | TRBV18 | TGTGCCAGCTCACCAAGGGGTAACACAGATACGCAGTATTTT | CASSPRGNTDTQYF
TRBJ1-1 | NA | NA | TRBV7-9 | TGTGCCAGCACCATTAATGTGGAGGAGAAAGCTTTCTTT | CASTINVEEKAFF
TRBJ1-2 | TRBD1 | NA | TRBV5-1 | TGCGCCAGCAGCTTGGAGGGACAGGTCACCGCCTATGGCTACACCTTC | CASSLEGQVTAYGYTF
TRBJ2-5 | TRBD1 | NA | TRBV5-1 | TGCGCCAGCAGCGCTGGACAGGGAAATGGCGCGGAGACCCAGTACTTC | CASSAGQGNGAETQYF
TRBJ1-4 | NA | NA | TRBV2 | TGTGCCAGCAGTGAAAGGGGTCGGCGGGGTGAAAAACTGTTTTTT | CASSERGRRGEKLFF
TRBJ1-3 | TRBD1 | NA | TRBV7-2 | TGTGCCAGCAGCTTCAGGGGGCCCTGGCAGGAGATCTCTGGAAACACCATATATTTT | CASSFRGPWQEISGNTIYF
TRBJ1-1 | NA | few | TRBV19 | TGTGCCAGTAGTATCCGCGGGAACACTGAAGCTTTCTTT | CASSIRGNTEAFF
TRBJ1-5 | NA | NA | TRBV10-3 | TGTGCCATCTCCGGGGTCGCGGATCAGCCCCAGCATTTT | CAISGVADQPQHF
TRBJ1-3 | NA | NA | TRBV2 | TGTGCCAGCAGGCCAACGGTCTCTGGAAACACCATATATTTT | CASRPTVSGNTIYF